The rows below give T cell receptor beta chains drawn from one sample of a study of cytomegalovirus exposure and HLA in healthy donors. TCRdb's table, derived via immunoSEQ multiplex PCR, lists solely in-frame clones and lacks some. Across around 75,000 clones, the top ten clones capture roughly 0.8% of the sample. The source material was PBMCs. Receptors originate from a boy aged 5-17 years in good health and CMV-seronegative. Both conserved end residues are part of each CDR3. D genes are given only for firm matches.

J gene: TRBJ1-2; V gene: TRBV15; D gene: TRBD1; CDR3 protein: CATSSRQGSAGYTF; CDR3 DNA: TGTGCCACCAGCAGCAGACAGGGGTCGGCTGGCTACACCTTC
J gene: TRBJ1-2; V gene: TRBV2; D gene: -; CDR3 protein: CASSGNRPSYGYTF; CDR3 DNA: TGTGCCAGCAGTGGAAACAGGCCTAGCTATGGCTACACCTTC
J gene: TRBJ1-6; V gene: TRBV19; D gene: -; CDR3 protein: CASSIVGGSPLHF; CDR3 DNA: TGTGCCAGTAGTATAGTGGGGGGTTCACCCCTCCACTTT
J gene: TRBJ1-2; V gene: TRBV13; D gene: TRBD1; CDR3 protein: CASSLAGTSDRGYGYTF; CDR3 DNA: TGTGCCAGCAGCTTAGCCGGCACATCGGACAGGGGCTATGGCTACACCTTC
J gene: TRBJ2-5; V gene: TRBV4-1; D gene: -; CDR3 protein: CASSQVWASEETQYF; CDR3 DNA: TGCGCCAGCAGCCAAGTCTGGGCTAGCGAAGAGACCCAGTACTTC
J gene: TRBJ2-7; V gene: TRBV4-2; D gene: TRBD2; CDR3 protein: CASSLVTAGGIHEQYF; CDR3 DNA: TGTGCCAGCAGCCTCGTAACGGCGGGAGGGATCCACGAGCAGTACTTC
J gene: TRBJ1-2; V gene: TRBV5-6; D gene: -; CDR3 protein: CASSVSPGANYGYTF; CDR3 DNA: TGTGCCAGCAGCGTATCACCGGGGGCTAACTATGGCTACACCTTC
J gene: TRBJ2-5; V gene: TRBV29-1; D gene: TRBD1; CDR3 protein: CSVLGDEGTGDQETQYF; CDR3 DNA: TGCAGCGTTTTGGGGGACGAGGGCACAGGGGACCAAGAGACCCAGTACTTC
J gene: TRBJ2-7; V gene: TRBV27; D gene: TRBD1; CDR3 protein: CASSFGGKPGQGPYEQYF; CDR3 DNA: TGTGCCAGCAGTTTTGGGGGAAAACCGGGACAGGGGCCCTACGAGCAGTACTTC
J gene: TRBJ1-2; V gene: TRBV14; D gene: TRBD1; CDR3 protein: CASSQGTGDGYTF; CDR3 DNA: TGTGCCAGCAGCCAAGGGACAGGGGATGGCTACACCTTC
J gene: TRBJ2-2; V gene: TRBV19; D gene: -; CDR3 protein: CASSGYRGAGNTGELFF; CDR3 DNA: TGTGCCAGTAGCGGATATCGGGGGGCGGGAAACACCGGGGAGCTGTTTTTT
J gene: TRBJ1-1; V gene: TRBV29-1; D gene: -; CDR3 protein: CSVEAHGGYTEAFF; CDR3 DNA: TGCAGCGTTGAAGCCCACGGCGGTTACACTGAAGCTTTCTTT
J gene: TRBJ2-1; V gene: TRBV4-2; D gene: TRBD2; CDR3 protein: CASSQPLGLAGGMNEQFF; CDR3 DNA: TGTGCCAGCAGCCAGCCTCTGGGACTAGCGGGAGGGATGAATGAGCAGTTCTTC
J gene: TRBJ2-7; V gene: TRBV6-6; D gene: TRBD1; CDR3 protein: CASSDRVKYEQYF; CDR3 DNA: TGTGCCAGCAGCGACAGGGTTAAGTACGAGCAGTACTTC
J gene: TRBJ2-1; V gene: TRBV7-2; D gene: -; CDR3 protein: CASSRGTNEQFF; CDR3 DNA: TGTGCCAGCAGCCGAGGTACCAATGAGCAGTTCTTC
J gene: TRBJ1-2; V gene: TRBV10-3; D gene: TRBD1; CDR3 protein: CAISEATGGIRRGDYGYTF; CDR3 DNA: TGTGCCATCAGTGAGGCTACAGGGGGTATCCGCAGGGGGGACTATGGCTACACCTTC
J gene: TRBJ2-3; V gene: TRBV5-4; D gene: TRBD1; CDR3 protein: CASSVGQGSTDTQYF; CDR3 DNA: TGTGCCAGCAGCGTGGGACAGGGGAGCACAGATACGCAGTATTTT
J gene: TRBJ2-2; V gene: TRBV6-4; D gene: TRBD1; CDR3 protein: CASSDGTAVGTGELFF; CDR3 DNA: TGTGCCAGCAGTGACGGGACAGCGGTTGGCACCGGGGAGCTGTTTTTT
J gene: TRBJ2-5; V gene: TRBV5-6; D gene: TRBD1; CDR3 protein: CASSLLRGLEETQYF; CDR3 DNA: TGTGCCAGCAGCTTACTCAGGGGGCTGGAAGAGACCCAGTACTTC
J gene: TRBJ1-1; V gene: TRBV6-5; D gene: TRBD1; CDR3 protein: CASSYRERGLAEAFF; CDR3 DNA: TGTGCCAGCAGCTACCGCGAAAGGGGGCTCGCTGAAGCTTTCTTT
J gene: TRBJ2-5; V gene: TRBV19; D gene: -; CDR3 protein: CASSKAQRLQETQYF; CDR3 DNA: TGTGCCAGTAGTAAGGCTCAGAGGCTCCAAGAGACCCAGTACTTC
J gene: TRBJ2-7; V gene: TRBV11-1; D gene: TRBD1; CDR3 protein: CASSSNRDREDYEQYF; CDR3 DNA: TGTGCCAGCAGCTCAAACCGGGACAGGGAAGACTACGAGCAGTACTTC
J gene: TRBJ2-5; V gene: TRBV7-3; D gene: TRBD1; CDR3 protein: CASSSCRRDRGQETQYF; CDR3 DNA: TGTGCCAGCAGCTCATGCCGACGGGACAGGGGCCAAGAGACCCAGTACTTC
J gene: TRBJ2-1; V gene: TRBV5-1; D gene: TRBD2; CDR3 protein: CASSPGGTSGFGQFF; CDR3 DNA: TGCGCCAGCAGCCCCGGAGGGACTAGCGGGTTTGGGCAGTTCTTC
J gene: TRBJ2-3; V gene: TRBV7-2; D gene: -; CDR3 protein: CASSYWHSSTDTQYF; CDR3 DNA: TGTGCCAGCAGCTATTGGCACAGTTCCACAGATACGCAGTATTTT
J gene: TRBJ1-2; V gene: TRBV6-1; D gene: -; CDR3 protein: CASSVAGGYTF; CDR3 DNA: TGTGCCAGCAGTGTCGCGGGGGGCTACACCTTC
J gene: TRBJ2-2; V gene: TRBV29-1; D gene: TRBD1; CDR3 protein: CSVVGTVNTGELFF; CDR3 DNA: TGCAGCGTTGTAGGGACAGTGAACACCGGGGAGCTGTTTTTT
J gene: TRBJ2-7; V gene: TRBV15; D gene: TRBD1; CDR3 protein: CATSRVTGAAYEQYF; CDR3 DNA: TGTGCCACCAGCAGAGTTACAGGGGCCGCCTACGAGCAGTACTTC
J gene: TRBJ1-1; V gene: TRBV10-3; D gene: TRBD1; CDR3 protein: CAISVGDRGTEAFF; CDR3 DNA: TGTGCCATCAGTGTGGGGGACAGGGGGACTGAAGCTTTCTTT
J gene: TRBJ2-1; V gene: TRBV6-1; D gene: -; CDR3 protein: CASSEVARGNEQFF; CDR3 DNA: TGTGCCAGCAGTGAGGTCGCCAGGGGAAATGAGCAGTTCTTC
J gene: TRBJ2-7; V gene: TRBV29-1; D gene: TRBD2; CDR3 protein: CSVRAGLAVSYEQYF; CDR3 DNA: TGCAGCGTCAGGGCCGGACTAGCGGTTTCCTACGAGCAGTACTTC
J gene: TRBJ1-1; V gene: TRBV19; D gene: -; CDR3 protein: CASSTGPGAFF; CDR3 DNA: TGTGCCAGTAGTACGGGCCCAGGGGCTTTCTTT
J gene: TRBJ1-1; V gene: TRBV5-1; D gene: -; CDR3 protein: CASSSTGWNTEAFF; CDR3 DNA: TGCGCCAGCAGCTCGACAGGTTGGAACACTGAAGCTTTCTTT
J gene: TRBJ1-5; V gene: TRBV6-1; D gene: -; CDR3 protein: CASSEGQANQPQHF; CDR3 DNA: TGTGCCAGCAGTGAAGGCCAGGCCAATCAGCCCCAGCATTTT
J gene: TRBJ1-2; V gene: TRBV29-1; D gene: TRBD1; CDR3 protein: CSVNRGDAYGYTF; CDR3 DNA: TGCAGCGTTAACAGGGGAGACGCTTATGGCTACACCTTC